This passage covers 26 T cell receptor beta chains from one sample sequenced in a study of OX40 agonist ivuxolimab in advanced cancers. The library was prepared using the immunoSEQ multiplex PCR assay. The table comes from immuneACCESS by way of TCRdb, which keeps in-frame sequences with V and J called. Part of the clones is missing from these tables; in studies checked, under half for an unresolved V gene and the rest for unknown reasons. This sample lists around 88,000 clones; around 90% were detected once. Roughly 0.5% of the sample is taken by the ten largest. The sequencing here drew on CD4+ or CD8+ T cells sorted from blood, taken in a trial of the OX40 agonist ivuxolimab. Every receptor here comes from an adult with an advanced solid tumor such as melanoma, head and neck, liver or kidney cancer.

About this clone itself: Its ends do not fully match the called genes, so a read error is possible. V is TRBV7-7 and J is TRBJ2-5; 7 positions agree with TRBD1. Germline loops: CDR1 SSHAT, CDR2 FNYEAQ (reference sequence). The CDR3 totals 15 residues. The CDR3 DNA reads TGTGCTAGCAGCTTAGGGGGCGCCGCCCAAGAGACCCAGTACTTC. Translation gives CASSLGGAAQETQYF.

DNA for the CDR3: TGCAGTGCTAGGGACCAGGTAACGCAGTATTTT. Its translation: CSARDQVTQYF. V and J are TRBV20-1 and TRBJ2-3; D call uncertain. Trimming took off 3 bases at V and 9 bases at J, with 10 bases between the two ends. The CDR3 is 11 residues long. The germline V gene has CDR1 DFQATT and CDR2 SNEGSKA (reference sequence).

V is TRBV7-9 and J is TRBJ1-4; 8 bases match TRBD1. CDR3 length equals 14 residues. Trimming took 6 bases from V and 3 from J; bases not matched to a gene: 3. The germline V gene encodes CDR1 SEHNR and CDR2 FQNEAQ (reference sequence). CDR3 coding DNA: TGTGCCAGCAGGACAGGGGCGTCTAATGAAAAACTGTTTTTT. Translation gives CASRTGASNEKLFF. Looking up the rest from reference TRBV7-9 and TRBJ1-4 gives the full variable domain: DTGVSQNPRHKITKRGQNVTFRCDPISEHNRLYWYRQTLGQGPEFLTYFQNEAQLEKSRLLSDRFSAERPKGSFSTLEIQRTEQGDSAMYLCASRTGASNEKLFFGSGTQLSVL.

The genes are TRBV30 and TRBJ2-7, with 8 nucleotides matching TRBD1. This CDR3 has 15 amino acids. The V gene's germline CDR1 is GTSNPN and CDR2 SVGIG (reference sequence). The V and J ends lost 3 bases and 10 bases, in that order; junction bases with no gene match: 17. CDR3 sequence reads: CAWSLTGASLGNQYF. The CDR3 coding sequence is TGTGCCTGGAGCCTGACAGGGGCTTCGTTAGGGAACCAGTACTTC.

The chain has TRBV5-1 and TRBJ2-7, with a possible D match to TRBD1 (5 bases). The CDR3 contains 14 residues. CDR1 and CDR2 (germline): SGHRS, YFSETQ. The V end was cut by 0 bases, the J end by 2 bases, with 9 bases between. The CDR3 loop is CASSLDPGPYEQYF. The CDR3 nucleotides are TGCGCCAGCAGCTTGGATCCAGGGCCCTACGAGCAGTACTTC.

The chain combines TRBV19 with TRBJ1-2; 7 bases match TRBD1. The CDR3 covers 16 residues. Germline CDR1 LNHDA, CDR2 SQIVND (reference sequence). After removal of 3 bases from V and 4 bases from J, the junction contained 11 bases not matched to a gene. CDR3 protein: CASSIRDSRTPYGYTF. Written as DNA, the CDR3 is TGTGCCAGTAGTATCCGGGACAGCCGGACTCCCTATGGCTACACCTTC.

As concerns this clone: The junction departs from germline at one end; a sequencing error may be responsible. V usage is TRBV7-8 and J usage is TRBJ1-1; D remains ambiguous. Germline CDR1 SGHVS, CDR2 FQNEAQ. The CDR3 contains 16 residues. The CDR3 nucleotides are TGTGCCAGCAGCTTAGCGTTGGACCTCATGAACGCTGAAGCTTTCTTT. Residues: CASSLALDLMNAEAFF.

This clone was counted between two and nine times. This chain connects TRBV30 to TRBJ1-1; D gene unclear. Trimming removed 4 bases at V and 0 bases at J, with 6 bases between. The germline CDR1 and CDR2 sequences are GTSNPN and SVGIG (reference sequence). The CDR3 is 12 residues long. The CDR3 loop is CAWNNVNTEAFF. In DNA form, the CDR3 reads TGTGCCTGGAATAATGTGAACACTGAAGCTTTCTTT.

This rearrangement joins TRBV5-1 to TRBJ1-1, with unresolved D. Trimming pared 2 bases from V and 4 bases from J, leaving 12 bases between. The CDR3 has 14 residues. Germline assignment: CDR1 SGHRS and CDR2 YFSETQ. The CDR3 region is CASSLRVGSTEAFF. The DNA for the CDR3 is TGCGCCAGCAGCTTAAGGGTTGGAAGCACTGAAGCTTTCTTT. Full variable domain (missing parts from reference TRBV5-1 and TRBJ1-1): KAGVTQTPRYLIKTRGQQVTLSCSPISGHRSVSWYQQTPGQGLQFLFEYFSETQRNKGNFPGRFSGRQFSNSRSEMNVSTLELGDSALYLCASSLRVGSTEAFFGQGTRLTVV.

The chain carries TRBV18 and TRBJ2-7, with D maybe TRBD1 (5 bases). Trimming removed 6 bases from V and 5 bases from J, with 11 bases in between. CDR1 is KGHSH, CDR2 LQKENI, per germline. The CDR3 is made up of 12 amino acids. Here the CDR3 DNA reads TGTGCCAGCTCCCCAGGGAAACACGAGCAGTACTTC. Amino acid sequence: CASSPGKHEQYF. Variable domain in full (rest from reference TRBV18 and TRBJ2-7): NAGVMQNPRHLVRRRGQEARLRCSPMKGHSHVYWYRQLPEEGLKFMVYLQKENIIDESGMPKERFSAEFPKEGPSILRIQQVVRGDSAAYFCASSPGKHEQYFGPGTRLTVT.

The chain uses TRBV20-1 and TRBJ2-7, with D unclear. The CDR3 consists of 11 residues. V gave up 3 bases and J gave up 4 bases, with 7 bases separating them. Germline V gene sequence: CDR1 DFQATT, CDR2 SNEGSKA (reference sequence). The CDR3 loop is CSARKFYEQYF. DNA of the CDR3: TGCAGTGCTAGGAAATTTTACGAGCAGTACTTC.

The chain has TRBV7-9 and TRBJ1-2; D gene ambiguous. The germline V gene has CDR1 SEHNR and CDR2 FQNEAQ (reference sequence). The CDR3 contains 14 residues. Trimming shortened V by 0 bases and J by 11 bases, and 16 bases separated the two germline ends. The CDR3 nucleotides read TGTGCCAGCAGCTTAGCGGAGGTGGCGGGGAAATACACCTTC. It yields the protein CASSLAEVAGKYTF.

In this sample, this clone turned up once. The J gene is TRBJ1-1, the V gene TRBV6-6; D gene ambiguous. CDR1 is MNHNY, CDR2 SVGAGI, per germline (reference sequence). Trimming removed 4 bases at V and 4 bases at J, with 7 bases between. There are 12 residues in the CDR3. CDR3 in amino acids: CASSSEPTEAFF. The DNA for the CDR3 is TGTGCCAGCAGTTCAGAACCCACTGAAGCTTTCTTT.

This CDR3 is CASSAPRDGSSGNTIYF. The DNA of the CDR3 is TGTGCCAGCAGCGCGCCCCGGGACGGAAGCTCTGGAAACACCATATATTTT. The V and J genes are TRBV7-9 and TRBJ1-3; weak D call: TRBD1 (5 bases). Germline loops: CDR1 SEHNR, CDR2 FQNEAQ (reference sequence). The CDR3 runs to 17 residues. V gave up 5 bases and J gave up 0 bases, with 17 bases separating them.

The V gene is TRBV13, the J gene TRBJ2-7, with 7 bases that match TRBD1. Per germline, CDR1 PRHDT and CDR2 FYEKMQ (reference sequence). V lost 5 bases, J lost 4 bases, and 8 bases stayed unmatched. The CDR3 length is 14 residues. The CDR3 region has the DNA TGTGCCAGCAGCCCACCAGGGGGAAAGTACGAGCAGTACTTC. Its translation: CASSPPGGKYEQYF.

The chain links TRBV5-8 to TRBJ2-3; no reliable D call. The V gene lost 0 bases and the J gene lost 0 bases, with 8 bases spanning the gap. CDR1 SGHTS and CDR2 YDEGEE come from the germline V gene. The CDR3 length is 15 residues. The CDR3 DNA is TGTGCCAGCAGCTTGGAAGGATCGAGCACAGATACGCAGTATTTT. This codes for CASSLEGSSTDTQYF.

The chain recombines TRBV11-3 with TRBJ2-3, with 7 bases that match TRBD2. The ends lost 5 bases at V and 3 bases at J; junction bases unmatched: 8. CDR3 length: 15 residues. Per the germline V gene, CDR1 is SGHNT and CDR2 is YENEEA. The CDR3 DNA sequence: TGTGCCAGCAGCCCGGGGGAGGGGTTTACAGATACGCAGTATTTT. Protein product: CASSPGEGFTDTQYF.

As DNA, the CDR3 is TGTGCCAGCTCACCACAAAGACTGGGGGCAGGGGAGACCCAGTACTTC. Translating gives CASSPQRLGAGETQYF. This chain joins TRBV18 and TRBJ2-5, with D maybe TRBD1 (6 bases). Germline CDR1 reads KGHSH; CDR2 reads LQKENI. The V end was cut by 1 base, the J end by 5 bases, with 17 bases between. This CDR3 is built from 16 residues. The variable domain in full, with the rest retrieved from reference TRBV18 and TRBJ2-5, is NAGVMQNPRHLVRRRGQEARLRCSPMKGHSHVYWYRQLPEEGLKFMVYLQKENIIDESGMPKERFSAEFPKEGPSILRIQQVVRGDSAAYFCASSPQRLGAGETQYFGPGTRLLVL.

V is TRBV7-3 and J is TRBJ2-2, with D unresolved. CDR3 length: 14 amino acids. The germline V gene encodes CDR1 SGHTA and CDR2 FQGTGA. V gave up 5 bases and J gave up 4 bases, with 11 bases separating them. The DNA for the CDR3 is TGTGCCAGCAGCCCCAAGCCCCTCACCGGGGAGCTGTTTTTT. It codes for CASSPKPLTGELFF.

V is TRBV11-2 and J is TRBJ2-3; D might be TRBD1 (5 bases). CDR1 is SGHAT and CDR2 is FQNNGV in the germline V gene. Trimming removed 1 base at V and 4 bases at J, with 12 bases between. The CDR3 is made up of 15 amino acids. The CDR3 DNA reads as TGTGCCAGCAGCTTAGGAGACGGACAATCAGATACGCAGTATTTT. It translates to CASSLGDGQSDTQYF.

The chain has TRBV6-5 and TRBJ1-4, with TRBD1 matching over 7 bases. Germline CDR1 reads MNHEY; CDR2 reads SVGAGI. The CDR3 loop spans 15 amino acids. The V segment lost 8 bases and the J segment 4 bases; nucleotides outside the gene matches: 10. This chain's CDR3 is CASGRTGVFNEKLFF. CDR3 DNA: TGTGCCAGCGGGAGAACAGGGGTCTTTAATGAAAAACTGTTTTTT.

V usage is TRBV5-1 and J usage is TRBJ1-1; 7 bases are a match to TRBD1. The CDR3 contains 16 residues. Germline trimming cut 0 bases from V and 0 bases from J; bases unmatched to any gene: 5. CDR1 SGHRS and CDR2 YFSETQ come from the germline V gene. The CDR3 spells CASSLATTGMNTEAFF. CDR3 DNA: TGCGCCAGCAGCTTGGCTACGACAGGGATGAACACTGAAGCTTTCTTT.

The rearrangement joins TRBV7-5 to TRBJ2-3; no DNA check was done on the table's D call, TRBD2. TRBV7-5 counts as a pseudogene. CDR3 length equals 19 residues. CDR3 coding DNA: TGTGCCAGAAGCTTAGACGGGACTAGCGGGGGGGCCGTCACAGATACGCAGTATTTT. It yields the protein CARSLDGTSGGAVTDTQYF.

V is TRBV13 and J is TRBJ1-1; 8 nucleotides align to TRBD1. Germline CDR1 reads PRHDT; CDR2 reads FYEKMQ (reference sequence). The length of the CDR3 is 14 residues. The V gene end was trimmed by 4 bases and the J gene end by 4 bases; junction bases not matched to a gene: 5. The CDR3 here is CASSSGQGPTEAFF. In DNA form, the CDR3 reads TGTGCCAGCAGCTCCGGACAGGGTCCCACTGAAGCTTTCTTT.

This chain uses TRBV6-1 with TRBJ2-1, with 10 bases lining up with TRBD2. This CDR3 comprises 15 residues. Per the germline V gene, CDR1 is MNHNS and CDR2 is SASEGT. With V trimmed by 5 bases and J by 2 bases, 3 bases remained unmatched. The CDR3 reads CASSSSGGAYNEQFF. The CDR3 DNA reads TGTGCCAGCAGTTCAAGCGGGGGGGCCTACAATGAGCAGTTCTTC.

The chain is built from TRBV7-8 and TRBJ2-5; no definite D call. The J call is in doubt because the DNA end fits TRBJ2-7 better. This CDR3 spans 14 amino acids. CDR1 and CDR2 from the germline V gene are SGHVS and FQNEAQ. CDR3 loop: CASSLYGGSYEQYF. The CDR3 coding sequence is TGTGCCAGCAGCTTGTATGGCGGTTCGTACGAGCAGTACTTC.